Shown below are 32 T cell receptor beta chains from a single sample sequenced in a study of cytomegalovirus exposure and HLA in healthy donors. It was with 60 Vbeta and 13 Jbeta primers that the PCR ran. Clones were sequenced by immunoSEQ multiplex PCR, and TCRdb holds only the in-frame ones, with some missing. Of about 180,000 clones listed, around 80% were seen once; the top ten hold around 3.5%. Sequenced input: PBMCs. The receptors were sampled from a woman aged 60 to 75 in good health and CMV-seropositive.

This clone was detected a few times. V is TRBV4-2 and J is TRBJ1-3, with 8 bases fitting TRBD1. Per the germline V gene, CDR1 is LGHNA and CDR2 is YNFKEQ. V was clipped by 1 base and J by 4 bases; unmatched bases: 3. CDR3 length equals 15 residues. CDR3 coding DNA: TGTGCCAGCAGCCAAGTTCCAGGGGGCGGAAACACCATATATTTT. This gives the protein CASSQVPGGGNTIYF.

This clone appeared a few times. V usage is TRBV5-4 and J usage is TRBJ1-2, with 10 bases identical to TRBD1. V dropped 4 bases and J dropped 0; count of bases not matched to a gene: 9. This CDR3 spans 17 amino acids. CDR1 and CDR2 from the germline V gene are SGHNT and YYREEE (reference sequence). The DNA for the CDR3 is TGTGCCAGCAGCCCCCGGGACAGGGGAATGCCTAACTATGGCTACACCTTC. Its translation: CASSPRDRGMPNYGYTF.

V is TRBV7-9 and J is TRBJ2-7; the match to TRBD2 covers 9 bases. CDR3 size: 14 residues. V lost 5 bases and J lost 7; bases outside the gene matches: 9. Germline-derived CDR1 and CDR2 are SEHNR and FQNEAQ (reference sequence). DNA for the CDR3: TGTGCCAGCAGCCCCCGACTAGCGGCGTGGGAGCAGTACTTC. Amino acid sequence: CASSPRLAAWEQYF.

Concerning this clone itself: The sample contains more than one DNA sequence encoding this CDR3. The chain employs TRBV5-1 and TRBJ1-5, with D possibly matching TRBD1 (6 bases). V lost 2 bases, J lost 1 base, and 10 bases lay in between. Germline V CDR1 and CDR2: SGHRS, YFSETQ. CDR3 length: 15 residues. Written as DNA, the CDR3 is TGCGCCAGCAGCTTAACAGGGATCAGCAATCAGCCCCAGCATTTT. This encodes CASSLTGISNQPQHF.

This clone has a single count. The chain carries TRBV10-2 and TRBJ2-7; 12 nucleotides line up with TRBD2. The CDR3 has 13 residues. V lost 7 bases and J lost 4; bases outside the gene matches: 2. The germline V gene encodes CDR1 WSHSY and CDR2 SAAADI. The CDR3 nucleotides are TGCGCCAGCACCCTAGCGGGAGGGTACGAGCAGTACTTC. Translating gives CASTLAGGYEQYF.

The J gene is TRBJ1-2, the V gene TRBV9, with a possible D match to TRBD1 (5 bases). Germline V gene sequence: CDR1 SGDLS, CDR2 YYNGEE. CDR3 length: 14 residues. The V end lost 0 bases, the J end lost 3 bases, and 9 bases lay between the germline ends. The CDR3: CASSVEDSHYGYTF. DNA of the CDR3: TGTGCCAGCAGCGTAGAAGACAGTCACTATGGCTACACCTTC.

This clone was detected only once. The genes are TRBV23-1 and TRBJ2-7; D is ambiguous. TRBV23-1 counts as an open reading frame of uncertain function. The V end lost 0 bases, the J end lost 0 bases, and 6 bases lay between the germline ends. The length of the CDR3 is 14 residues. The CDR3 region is CASSQSRSSYEQYF. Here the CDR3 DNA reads TGCGCCAGCAGTCAATCTCGGAGCTCCTACGAGCAGTACTTC.

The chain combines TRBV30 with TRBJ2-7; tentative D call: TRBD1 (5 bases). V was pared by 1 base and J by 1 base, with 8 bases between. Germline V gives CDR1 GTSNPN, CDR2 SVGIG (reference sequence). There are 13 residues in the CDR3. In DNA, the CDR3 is TGTGCCTGGAGTGCTCGACAGTCCTACGAGCAGTACTTC. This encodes CAWSARQSYEQYF.

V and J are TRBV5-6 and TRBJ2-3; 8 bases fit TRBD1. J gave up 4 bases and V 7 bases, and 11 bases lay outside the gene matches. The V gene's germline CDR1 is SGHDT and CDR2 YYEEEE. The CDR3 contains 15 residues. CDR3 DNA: TGTGCCAGCCTCGGGACAGGTTACGGGGCAGATACGCAGTATTTT. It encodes CASLGTGYGADTQYF.

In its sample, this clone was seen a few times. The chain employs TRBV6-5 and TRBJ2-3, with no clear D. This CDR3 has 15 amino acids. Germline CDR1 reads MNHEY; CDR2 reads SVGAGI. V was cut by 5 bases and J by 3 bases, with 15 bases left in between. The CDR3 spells CASSPLPVATDTQYF. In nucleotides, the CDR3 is TGTGCCAGCAGTCCCCTCCCCGTGGCTACAGATACGCAGTATTTT.

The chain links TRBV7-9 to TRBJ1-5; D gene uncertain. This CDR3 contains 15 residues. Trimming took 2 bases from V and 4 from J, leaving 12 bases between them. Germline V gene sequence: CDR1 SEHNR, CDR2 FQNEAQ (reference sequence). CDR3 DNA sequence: TGTGCCAGCAGCTTAAGCGGAACGGGGAATCAGCCCCAGCATTTT. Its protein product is CASSLSGTGNQPQHF.

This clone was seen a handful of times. CDR3 coding DNA: TGTGCCAGCCGGACAGGAATAACCTACGAGCAGTACTTC. As protein: CASRTGITYEQYF. V gene TRBV28 combines with J gene TRBJ2-7; TRBD1 matches at 7 bases. Germline loops: CDR1 MDHEN, CDR2 SYDVKM. The trim removed 8 bases at V and 2 bases at J, leaving 6 bases unmatched. The CDR3 has 13 amino acids.

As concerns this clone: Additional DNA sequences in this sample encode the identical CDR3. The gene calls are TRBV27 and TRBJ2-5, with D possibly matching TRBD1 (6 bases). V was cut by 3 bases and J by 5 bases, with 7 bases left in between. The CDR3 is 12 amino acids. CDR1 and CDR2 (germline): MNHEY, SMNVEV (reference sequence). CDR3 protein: CASSFRGETQYF. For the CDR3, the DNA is TGTGCCAGCAGTTTCAGGGGTGAGACCCAGTACTTC.

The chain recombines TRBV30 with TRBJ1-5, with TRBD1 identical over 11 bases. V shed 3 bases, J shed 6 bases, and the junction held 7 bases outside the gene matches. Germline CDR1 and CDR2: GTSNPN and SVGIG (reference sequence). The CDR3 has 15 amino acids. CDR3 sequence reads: CAWSTDRGLGQPQHF. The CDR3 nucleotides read TGTGCCTGGAGCACGGACAGGGGGCTCGGTCAGCCCCAGCATTTT. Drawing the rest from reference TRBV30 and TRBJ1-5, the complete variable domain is SQTIHQWPATLVQPVGSPLSLECTVEGTSNPNLYWYRQAAGRGLQLLFYSVGIGQISSEVPQNLSASRPQDRQFILSSKKLLLSDSGFYLCAWSTDRGLGQPQHFGDGTRLSIL.

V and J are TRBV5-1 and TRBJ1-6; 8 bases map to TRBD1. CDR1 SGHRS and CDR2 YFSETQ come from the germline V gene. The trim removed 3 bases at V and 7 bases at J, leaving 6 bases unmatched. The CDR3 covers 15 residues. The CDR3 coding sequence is TGCGCCAGCAGCTATAGGACAGGGAGCAATTCACCCCTCCACTTT. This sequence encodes CASSYRTGSNSPLHF.

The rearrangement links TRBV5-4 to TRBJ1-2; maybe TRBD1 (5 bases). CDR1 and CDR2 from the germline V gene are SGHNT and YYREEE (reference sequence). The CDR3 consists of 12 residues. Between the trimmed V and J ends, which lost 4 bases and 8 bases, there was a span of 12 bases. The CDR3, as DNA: TGTGCCAGCAGCCAACCTGGGGGGGGCTACACCTTC. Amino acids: CASSQPGGGYTF.

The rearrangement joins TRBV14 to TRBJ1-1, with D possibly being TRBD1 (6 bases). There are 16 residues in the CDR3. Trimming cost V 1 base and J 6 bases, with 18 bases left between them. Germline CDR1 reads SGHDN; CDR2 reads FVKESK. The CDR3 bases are TGTGCCAGCAGCCAAGGGTTCGGGGGGCAATTCGCTGAAGCTTTCTTT. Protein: CASSQGFGGQFAEAFF.

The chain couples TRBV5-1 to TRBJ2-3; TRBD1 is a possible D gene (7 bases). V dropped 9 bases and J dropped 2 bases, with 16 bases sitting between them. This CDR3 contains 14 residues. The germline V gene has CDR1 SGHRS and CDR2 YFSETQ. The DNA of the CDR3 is TGCGCCACCCGGGGAGGACAGGACACAGATACGCAGTATTTT. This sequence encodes CATRGGQDTDTQYF.

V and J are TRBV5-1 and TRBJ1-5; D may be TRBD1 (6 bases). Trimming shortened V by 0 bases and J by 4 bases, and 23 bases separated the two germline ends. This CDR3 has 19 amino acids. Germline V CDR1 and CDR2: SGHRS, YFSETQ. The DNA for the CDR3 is TGCGCCAGCAGCTTGGCCACAGGGCATCTCGCTACTTATAATCAGCCCCAGCATTTT. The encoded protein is CASSLATGHLATYNQPQHF. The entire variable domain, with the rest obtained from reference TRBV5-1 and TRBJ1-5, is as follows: KAGVTQTPRYLIKTRGQQVTLSCSPISGHRSVSWYQQTPGQGLQFLFEYFSETQRNKGNFPGRFSGRQFSNSRSEMNVSTLELGDSALYLCASSLATGHLATYNQPQHFGDGTRLSIL.

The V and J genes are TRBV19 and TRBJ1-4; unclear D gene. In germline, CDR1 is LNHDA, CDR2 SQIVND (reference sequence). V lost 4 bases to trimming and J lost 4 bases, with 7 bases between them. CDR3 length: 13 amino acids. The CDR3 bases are TGTGCCAGTAGTACTCAGCGTAATGAAAAACTGTTTTTT. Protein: CASSTQRNEKLFF.

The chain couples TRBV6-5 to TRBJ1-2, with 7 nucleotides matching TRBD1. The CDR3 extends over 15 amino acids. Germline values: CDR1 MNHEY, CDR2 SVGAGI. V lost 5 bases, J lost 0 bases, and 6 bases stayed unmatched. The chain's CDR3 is CASSPRTGSNYGYTF. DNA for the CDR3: TGTGCCAGCAGTCCACGGACAGGCTCTAACTATGGCTACACCTTC.

The CDR3 loop is CSVGEDGSPLHF. In nucleotides, the CDR3 is TGCAGCGTTGGGGAGGATGGGTCACCCCTCCACTTT. The chain uses TRBV29-1 and TRBJ1-6; no firm D call. CDR1 is SQVTM and CDR2 is ANQGSEA in the germline V gene. This CDR3 has 12 amino acids. Trimming removed 4 bases at V and 10 bases at J, with 11 bases between. Looking up the rest from reference TRBV29-1 and TRBJ1-6 gives the full variable domain: SAVISQKPSRDICQRGTSLTIQCQVDSQVTMMFWYRQQPGQSLTLIATANQGSEATYESGFVIDKFPISRPNLTFSTLTVSNMSPEDSSIYLCSVGEDGSPLHFGNGTRLTVT.

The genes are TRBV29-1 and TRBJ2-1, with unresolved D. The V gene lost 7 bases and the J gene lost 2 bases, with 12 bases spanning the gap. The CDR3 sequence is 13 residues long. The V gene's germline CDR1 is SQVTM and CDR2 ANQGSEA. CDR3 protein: CSARVGAYNEQFF. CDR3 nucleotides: TGCAGCGCCCGGGTAGGTGCCTACAATGAGCAGTTCTTC.

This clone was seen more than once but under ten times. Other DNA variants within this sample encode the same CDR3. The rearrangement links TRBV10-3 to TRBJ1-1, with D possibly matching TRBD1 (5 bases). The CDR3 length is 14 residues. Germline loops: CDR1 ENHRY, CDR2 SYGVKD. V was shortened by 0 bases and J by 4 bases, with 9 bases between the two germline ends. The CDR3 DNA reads TGTGCCATCAGTGAGTCGGGGGGGGGCACTGAAGCTTTCTTT. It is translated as CAISESGGGTEAFF.

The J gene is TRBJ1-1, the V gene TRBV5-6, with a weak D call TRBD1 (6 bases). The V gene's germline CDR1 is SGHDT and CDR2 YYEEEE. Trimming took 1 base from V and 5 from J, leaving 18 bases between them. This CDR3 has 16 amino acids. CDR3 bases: TGTGCCAGCAGCTTGTTGACAGGAAAGGCGGAGACTGAAGCTTTCTTT. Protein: CASSLLTGKAETEAFF.

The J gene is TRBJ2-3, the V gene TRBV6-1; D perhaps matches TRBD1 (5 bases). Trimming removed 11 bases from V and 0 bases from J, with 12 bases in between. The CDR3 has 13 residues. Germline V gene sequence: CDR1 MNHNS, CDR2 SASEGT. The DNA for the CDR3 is TGTGCCGCAGTAGGGGCTAGCACAGATACGCAGTATTTT. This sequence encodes CAAVGASTDTQYF.

The CDR3: CAWRPLGATLKNTEAFF. In DNA form, the CDR3 reads TGTGCCTGGAGACCTTTGGGGGCGACCCTAAAGAACACTGAAGCTTTCTTT. The chain recombines TRBV30 with TRBJ1-1, with D possibly being TRBD1 (6 bases). V dropped 3 bases and J dropped 1 base, with 21 bases sitting between them. Germline V gene sequence: CDR1 GTSNPN, CDR2 SVGIG (reference sequence). CDR3 length: 17 residues. Based on the CDR3 plus reference TRBV30 and TRBJ1-1, the full variable domain is SQTIHQWPATLVQPVGSPLSLECTVEGTSNPNLYWYRQAAGRGLQLLFYSVGIGQISSEVPQNLSASRPQDRQFILSSKKLLLSDSGFYLCAWRPLGATLKNTEAFFGQGTRLTVV.

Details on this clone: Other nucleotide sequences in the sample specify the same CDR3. In nucleotides, the CDR3 is TGTGCCAGCAGCGTAGGCACAGGGCTGACAGATACGCAGTATTTT. This encodes CASSVGTGLTDTQYF. J is TRBJ2-3 and V is TRBV9, with D possibly matching TRBD1 (6 bases). With 0 bases removed from V and 3 bases from J, the gap between germline ends came to 11 bases. Germline lookup yields CDR1 SGDLS and CDR2 YYNGEE. There are 15 residues in the CDR3.

Here the CDR3 DNA reads TGTGCCAGCAGTTTAGGAGGGCTAGCGGGTCTCCAAGAGACCCAGTACTTC. It specifies CASSLGGLAGLQETQYF. The chain recombines TRBV28 with TRBJ2-5; TRBD2 agrees at 8 bases. The trim removed 2 bases at V and 1 base at J, leaving 9 bases unmatched. The V gene's germline CDR1 is MDHEN and CDR2 SYDVKM. This CDR3 comprises 17 residues.

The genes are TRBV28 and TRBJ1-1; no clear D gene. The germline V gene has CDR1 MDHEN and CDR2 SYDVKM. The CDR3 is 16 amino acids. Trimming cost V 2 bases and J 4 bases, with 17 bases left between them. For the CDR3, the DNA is TGTGCCAGCAGTTTAATTTATCGGAGGGTTAGCACTGAAGCTTTCTTT. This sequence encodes CASSLIYRRVSTEAFF.

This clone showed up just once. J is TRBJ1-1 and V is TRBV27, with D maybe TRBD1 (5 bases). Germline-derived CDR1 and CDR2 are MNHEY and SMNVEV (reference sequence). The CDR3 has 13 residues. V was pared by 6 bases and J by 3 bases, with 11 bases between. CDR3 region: CASSPGIYTEAFF. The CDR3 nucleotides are TGTGCCAGCAGCCCAGGGATTTACACTGAAGCTTTCTTT.

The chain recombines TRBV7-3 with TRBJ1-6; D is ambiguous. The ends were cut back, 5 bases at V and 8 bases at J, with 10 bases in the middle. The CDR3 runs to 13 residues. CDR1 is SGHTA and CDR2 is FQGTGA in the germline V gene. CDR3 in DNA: TGTGCCAGCAGCCCCGACTTCGATTCACCCCTCCACTTT. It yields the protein CASSPDFDSPLHF.